These 21 T cell receptor beta chains share one sample of origin, sequenced in a study of shared T cell receptors in the human thymus. Assay: immunoSEQ multiplex PCR; the TCRdb copy retains only in-frame clones and omits some. Of hundreds of thousands of clones in the sample, approximately 85% were seen once. In addition, the sample was reused for a study of human thymus T cells.

Sample: thymocytes. All receptors come from a girl less than two years old with a congenital heart defect.

The chain is built from TRBV9 and TRBJ2-1; 9 positions agree with TRBD2. Trimming at V came to 2 bases and at J to 7 bases, leaving 10 bases not matched to a gene. The CDR3 runs to 16 residues. Germline V gives CDR1 SGDLS, CDR2 YYNGEE. In DNA form, the CDR3 reads TGTGCCAGCAGCGTCGTAATCGCGGGGGGGCTAAATGAGCAGTTCTTC. Translating it yields CASSVVIAGGLNEQFF. Combining the CDR3 with reference TRBV9 and TRBJ2-1 gives the whole variable domain DSGVTQTPKHLITATGQRVTLRCSPRSGDLSVYWYQQSLDQGLQFLIQYYNGEERAKGNILERFSAQQFPDLHSELNLSSLELGDSALYFCASSVVIAGGLNEQFFGPGTRLTVL.

The V gene is TRBV7-4, the J gene TRBJ1-1, with D unresolved. The CDR3 is 14 amino acids. Germline CDR1 reads SGHVT; CDR2 reads SQSDAQ. Trimming left V 4 bases short and J 1 base short, with 10 bases between. The CDR3: CASSSGLPNTEAFF. The CDR3 coding sequence is TGTGCCAGCAGCTCCGGACTCCCGAACACTGAAGCTTTCTTT. The entire variable domain, with the rest obtained from reference TRBV7-4 and TRBJ1-1, is as follows: GAGVSQSPRYKVAKRGRDVALRCDSISGHVTLYWYRQTLGQGSEVLTYSQSDAQRDKSGRPSGRFSAERPERSVSTLKIQRTEQGDSAVYLCASSSGLPNTEAFFGQGTRLTVV.

J is TRBJ1-3 and V is TRBV4-1; D gene ambiguous. The V gene's germline CDR1 is MGHRA and CDR2 YSYEKL. This CDR3 region has 16 residues. The V end lost 3 bases, the J end lost 0 bases, and 12 bases lay between the germline ends. Here the CDR3 reads CASSHMVRSSGNTIYF. The CDR3 coding sequence is TGCGCCAGCAGCCATATGGTGAGGAGCTCTGGAAACACCATATATTTT.

The chain employs TRBV7-8 and TRBJ1-2, with TRBD1 matching over 7 bases. CDR1 and CDR2 (germline): SGHVS, FQNEAQ. Unmatched junction bases numbered 8, after V lost 6 bases and J lost 4 bases. The CDR3 extends over 14 amino acids. DNA for the CDR3: TGTGCCAGCAGTTCACACCGGGACAGCTATGGCTACACCTTC. It yields the protein CASSSHRDSYGYTF.

The chain joins TRBV6-5 to TRBJ2-3; 8 nucleotides agree with TRBD2. J lost 7 bases, V lost 5 bases, and 11 bases had no gene match. The CDR3 consists of 15 residues. Germline V CDR1 and CDR2: MNHEY, SVGAGI. CDR3 DNA sequence: TGTGCCAGCAGTACCCCCGGGGGGGCTTCGAATACGCAGTATTTT. Protein sequence: CASSTPGGASNTQYF.

The chain has TRBV5-5 and TRBJ2-5; D is uncertain. Germline lookup yields CDR1 SGHKS and CDR2 YYEKEE (reference sequence). The CDR3 loop spans 15 amino acids. V gave up 4 bases and J gave up 2 bases, with 15 bases separating them. CDR3 loop: CASSPGPRLQETQYF. The DNA for the CDR3 is TGTGCCAGCAGCCCGGGTCCACGGCTACAAGAGACCCAGTACTTC. The full variable domain, rest sourced from reference TRBV5-5 and TRBJ2-5, is DAGVTQSPTHLIKTRGQQVTLRCSPISGHKSVSWYQQVLGQGPQFIFQYYEKEERGRGNFPDRFSARQFPNYSSELNVNALLLGDSALYLCASSPGPRLQETQYFGPGTRLLVL.

This clone was seen only a few times. The chain joins TRBV15 to TRBJ1-5; D might be TRBD1 (6 bases). The V end was cut by 5 bases, the J end by 4 bases, with 24 bases between. CDR1 is LNHNV and CDR2 is YYDKDF in the germline V gene (reference sequence). This CDR3 comprises 18 residues. The CDR3, as DNA: TGTGCCACCAGCGGGCGGACAGATCCGACCGGGGATAATCAGCCCCAGCATTTT. It encodes CATSGRTDPTGDNQPQHF.

V and J are TRBV28 and TRBJ2-5; the match to TRBD1 covers 11 bases. The junction had 12 bases not matched to a gene; V was cut back by 8 bases and J by 1 base. CDR3 length: 17 amino acids. Germline CDR1 is MDHEN and CDR2 is SYDVKM. CDR3: CASRRTGGFGGQETQYF. As DNA, the CDR3 is TGTGCCAGCCGAAGGACAGGGGGCTTTGGGGGCCAAGAGACCCAGTACTTC.

The chain employs TRBV7-9 and TRBJ1-2, with TRBD1 matching 8 bases. The CDR3 runs 16 residues. Germline V gives CDR1 SEHNR, CDR2 FQNEAQ (reference sequence). The V segment lost 5 bases and the J segment 4 bases; nucleotides outside the gene matches: 12. The CDR3 is CASSDLVEGQAYGYTF. CDR3 in DNA: TGTGCCAGCAGCGACCTAGTCGAGGGACAGGCCTATGGCTACACCTTC.

The V gene is TRBV28, the J gene TRBJ1-5; D remains ambiguous. This CDR3 region has 20 residues. Deletions cut 2 bases from V and 0 bases from J, with 23 bases between. Germline values: CDR1 MDHEN, CDR2 SYDVKM. The CDR3 spells CASSLPRGVSGMNSNQPQHF. The CDR3 nucleotides read TGTGCCAGCAGTTTACCCCGGGGAGTATCGGGTATGAATAGCAATCAGCCCCAGCATTTT.

This clone occurred a few times. The V and J genes are TRBV19 and TRBJ1-5, with D perhaps matching TRBD1 (5 bases). V shed 7 bases and J shed 3 bases, with 13 bases lying between them. CDR3 size: 14 residues. Looked up from germline, CDR1 is LNHDA and CDR2 is SQIVND (reference sequence). The CDR3 region is CASIAAGPNQPQHF. Here the CDR3 DNA reads TGTGCCAGTATTGCCGCAGGGCCCAATCAGCCCCAGCATTTT.

The chain combines TRBV10-3 with TRBJ2-7; D is ambiguous. Germline V gene sequence: CDR1 ENHRY, CDR2 SYGVKD. The length of the CDR3 is 13 residues. V dropped 2 bases and J dropped 3 bases, with 8 bases sitting between them. This chain's CDR3 is CAISEPRLYEQYF. DNA of the CDR3: TGTGCCATCAGTGAGCCCAGGCTCTACGAGCAGTACTTC.

The rearrangement links TRBV5-1 to TRBJ2-3; TRBD2 might be the D (6 bases). The CDR3 length is 14 residues. V was cut by 7 bases and J by 4 bases, with 16 bases left in between. Germline V gene data show CDR1 as SGHRS and CDR2 as YFSETQ. CDR3 nucleotides: TGCGCCAGCCATGGGGGAACTAGCCCAGATACGCAGTATTTT. Amino acid sequence: CASHGGTSPDTQYF.

The rearrangement uses TRBV7-9 and TRBJ1-4; possible D gene TRBD1, 5 bases. The CDR3 consists of 15 residues. V lost 6 bases, J lost 7 bases, and 18 bases lay in between. The germline gives CDR1 SEHNR, CDR2 FQNEAQ (reference sequence). The CDR3 loop is CASRGSAGWGEKLFF. CDR3 DNA: TGTGCCAGCAGAGGAAGTGCAGGGTGGGGTGAAAAACTGTTTTTT.

This sequence joins TRBV2 and TRBJ2-7; D gene unclear. Trimming removed 1 base from V and 3 bases from J, with 13 bases in between. The CDR3 extends over 15 amino acids. From germline, CDR1 is SNHLY and CDR2 FYNNEI. The CDR3 DNA sequence: TGTGCCAGCAGTGAAGGGTACACCTTTGTCTACGAGCAGTACTTC. It is translated as CASSEGYTFVYEQYF.

The chain combines TRBV28 with TRBJ1-6; 9 bases agree with TRBD1. J lost 9 bases, V lost 9 bases, and 24 bases had no gene match. The germline CDR1 and CDR2 sequences are MDHEN and SYDVKM. This CDR3 region has 19 residues. This chain's CDR3 is CASTRIPGQGKRRGSPLHF. CDR3 in DNA: TGTGCCAGTACACGGATCCCCGGACAGGGGAAGCGGAGAGGTTCACCCCTCCACTTT.

This clone was found a few times. V and J are TRBV13 and TRBJ1-1; TRBD1 might be the D (6 bases). Trimming pared 5 bases from V and 1 base from J, leaving 17 bases between. The CDR3 spans 16 residues. Looked up from germline, CDR1 is PRHDT and CDR2 is FYEKMQ (reference sequence). The CDR3 DNA is TGTGCCAGCAGCCCCCCCAGGGGTTTAAGGAACACTGAAGCTTTCTTT. It translates to CASSPPRGLRNTEAFF.

The gene calls are TRBV30 and TRBJ1-4, with a possible D match to TRBD1 (5 bases). CDR1 is GTSNPN, CDR2 SVGIG, per germline (reference sequence). The CDR3 is 14 residues long. The V end was cut by 5 bases, the J end by 4 bases, with 14 bases between. CDR3 loop: CAWDRRGLNEKLFF. CDR3 DNA sequence: TGTGCCTGGGATCGAAGGGGTCTTAATGAAAAACTGTTTTTT.

The rearrangement uses TRBV5-1 and TRBJ2-7; TRBD1 aligns across 9 bases. From germline, CDR1 is SGHRS and CDR2 YFSETQ. The CDR3 loop spans 17 amino acids. Losses at the gene ends were 4 bases for V and 4 bases for J; bases not matched to a gene: 15. This chain's CDR3 is CASSPDPRWDRDYEQYF. The CDR3 nucleotides read TGCGCCAGCAGCCCAGACCCCCGGTGGGACAGGGATTACGAGCAGTACTTC.

This chain uses TRBV9 with TRBJ2-1, with D possibly being TRBD1 (6 bases). The ends were cut back, 4 bases at V and 9 bases at J, with 17 bases in the middle. CDR3 length: 14 residues. The germline V gene has CDR1 SGDLS and CDR2 YYNGEE. CDR3 residues: CASSITLGATEQFF. For the CDR3, the DNA is TGTGCCAGCAGCATCACCCTGGGGGCAACTGAGCAGTTCTTC.

The chain joins TRBV4-2 to TRBJ2-3; D perhaps matches TRBD2 (7 bases). The CDR3 has 19 residues. Looked up from germline, CDR1 is LGHNA and CDR2 is YNFKEQ. Between the trimmed V and J ends, which lost 4 bases and 3 bases, there was a span of 26 bases. CDR3 in DNA: TGTGCCAGCAGCCCGCTCCCGAGATATTTGGGGGGGCGGACAGATACGCAGTATTTT. Its protein product is CASSPLPRYLGGRTDTQYF.